The source of this TCR beta chain is a study of blood T cell repertoires in COVID-19. As for the study in general: COVID-19 samples from acute and convalescent phases originated in the United States, Italy and Spain.

Profiling relied on immunoSEQ multiplex PCR, and the TCRdb table lists in-frame clones only, not all of them. The table shows more than 110,000 clones, with 80% to 85% occurring only once. Germline V gene sequence: CDR1 KGHSH, CDR2 LQKENI. The CDR3 consists of 15 residues. Germline trimming cut 6 bases from V and 3 bases from J; bases unmatched to any gene: 6. The chain couples TRBV18 to TRBJ1-1; 11 bases align to TRBD1. The sequence came from a woman aged 55-69 years with acute or convalescent COVID-19. The material sequenced was peripheral blood. The DNA for the CDR3 is TGTGCCAGCTCCCCCGGACAGGGGGCCCACACTGAAGCTTTCTTT. Its protein product is CASSPGQGAHTEAFF.